Presented here are 22 T cell receptor beta chains from one specimen sequenced in a study of T cells in Graves' hyperthyroidism and ophthalmopathy. It was RNA transcripts that yielded the amplified TCR beta CDR3 regions. Primed by the HTBI set, a first-round RT-PCR was run on the TCR CDR3. TCRdb recomputed calls from the multiplex PCR reads with MiXCR, one row per CDR3 protein. This table has hundreds of thousands of distinct CDR3 sequences, around 21% appearing once. Specimen: blood. The receptors stem from a man under 40 with Graves' ophthalmopathy.

In this sample, this clonotype turned up a few times. This sequence joins TRBV20-1 and TRBJ2-2, with D perhaps TRBD1 (6 bases). The length of the CDR3 is 15 residues. V lost 1 base, J lost 2 bases, and 11 bases lay in between. Germline CDR1 DFQATT, CDR2 SNEGSKA (reference sequence). The CDR3 protein is CSARAGTRNTGELFF. For the CDR3, the DNA is TGCAGTGCTAGAGCCGGGACAAGAAACACCGGGGAGCTGTTTTTT.

The chain uses TRBV18 and TRBJ1-2; 8 bases agree with TRBD1. This CDR3 spans 15 amino acids. Trimming removed 2 bases from V and 4 bases from J; junction bases left unmatched: 6. CDR1 and CDR2 (germline): KGHSH, LQKENI. The CDR3 DNA follows: TGTGCCAGCTCACCAGGGGACAGGCGTTTCTATGGCTACACCTTC. It is translated as CASSPGDRRFYGYTF.

CDR3 residues: CASSQATGMAGELFF. CDR3 nucleotide sequence: TGTGCCAGCAGCCAAGCTACGGGAATGGCAGGGGAGCTGTTTTTT. V gene TRBV4-2 combines with J gene TRBJ2-2; perhaps TRBD2 as D (5 bases). CDR3 length equals 15 residues. Germline V gives CDR1 LGHNA, CDR2 YNFKEQ. Deletions cut 1 base from V and 8 bases from J, with 14 bases between.

In this sample, this clonotype turned up a few times. The chain links TRBV7-8 to TRBJ2-5, with 10 bases identical to TRBD2. With V trimmed by 1 base and J by 11 bases, 4 bases remained unmatched. The CDR3 extends over 13 amino acids. Germline values: CDR1 SGHVS, CDR2 FQNEAQ. As DNA, the CDR3 is TGTGCCAGCAGCTTAGGGACTAGCGGTTCTCAGTACTTC. As protein: CASSLGTSGSQYF.

This clonotype was observed a few times. The genes are TRBV7-9 and TRBJ2-3, with 10 bases lining up with TRBD2. V gave up 1 base and J gave up 0 bases; unmatched junction bases: 1. This CDR3 has 16 residues. Germline CDR1 and CDR2: SEHNR and FQNEAQ (reference sequence). CDR3 in amino acids: CASSLVLAGSTDTQYF. Here the CDR3 DNA reads TGTGCCAGCAGCTTAGTACTAGCGGGAAGCACAGATACGCAGTATTTT.

This clonotype was seen only a few times. The rearrangement links TRBV4-1 to TRBJ2-2; possible D gene TRBD2, 5 bases. Trimming cost V 0 bases and J 7 bases, with 12 bases left between them. The CDR3 loop spans 15 amino acids. Looked up from germline, CDR1 is MGHRA and CDR2 is YSYEKL. The CDR3 sequence: CASSQEHGRGGELFF. CDR3 nucleotides: TGCGCCAGCAGCCAAGAACACGGCCGGGGCGGGGAGCTGTTTTTT.

This clonotype was recorded at least ten times. The rearrangement joins TRBV12-3 or TRBV12-4 to TRBJ1-5; 9 bases are shared with TRBD1. The CDR3 is 15 amino acids. Unmatched junction bases numbered 6, after V lost 6 bases and J lost 3 bases. For the CDR3, the DNA is TGTGCCAGCAGGATACAGGGGGCGTCCAATCAGCCCCAGCATTTT. Protein product: CASRIQGASNQPQHF.

This clonotype was seen more than once but under ten times. The chain recombines TRBV7-2 with TRBJ2-1, with a tentative D call TRBD1 (6 bases). The CDR3 length is 16 residues. Germline lookup yields CDR1 SGHTA and CDR2 FQGNSA. V lost 5 bases to trimming and J lost 5 bases, with 19 bases between them. For the CDR3, the DNA is TGTGCCAGCAGCCCTCGACAGACAGGATTAAACAATGAGCAGTTCTTC. It codes for CASSPRQTGLNNEQFF. Variable domain in full (rest from reference TRBV7-2 and TRBJ2-1): GAGVSQSPSNKVTEKGKDVELRCDPISGHTALYWYRQSLGQGLEFLIYFQGNSAPDKSGLPSDRFSAERTGGSVSTLTIQRTQQEDSAVYLCASSPRQTGLNNEQFFGPGTRLTVL.

This sequence joins TRBV7-9 and TRBJ2-7, with 9 bases that match TRBD1. V shed 5 bases and J 2 bases; nucleotides not matched to a gene: 4. CDR1 and CDR2 from the germline V gene are SEHNR and FQNEAQ (reference sequence). The CDR3 has 14 amino acids. The CDR3 reads CASSKGQGPYEQYF. The CDR3 DNA sequence: TGTGCCAGCAGCAAGGGACAGGGACCCTACGAGCAGTACTTC. The entire variable domain, with the rest obtained from reference TRBV7-9 and TRBJ2-7, is as follows: DTGVSQNPRHKITKRGQNVTFRCDPISEHNRLYWYRQTLGQGPEFLTYFQNEAQLEKSRLLSDRFSAERPKGSFSTLEIQRTEQGDSAMYLCASSKGQGPYEQYFGPGTRLTVT.

This clonotype was seen a few times. The rearrangement joins TRBV30 to TRBJ2-7, with 13 bases matching TRBD2. CDR3 size: 13 residues. Trimming took 7 bases from V and 5 from J; bases not matched to a gene: 5. Germline V gene data show CDR1 as GTSNPN and CDR2 as SVGIG (reference sequence). DNA of the CDR3: TGTGCCTCCTGGACTAGCGGGAGTCACGAGCAGTACTTC. This encodes CASWTSGSHEQYF. The full variable domain, rest sourced from reference TRBV30 and TRBJ2-7, is SQTIHQWPATLVQPVGSPLSLECTVEGTSNPNLYWYRQAAGRGLQLLFYSVGIGQISSEVPQNLSASRPQDRQFILSSKKLLLSDSGFYLCASWTSGSHEQYFGPGTRLTVT.

This clonotype was recorded a few times. The CDR3 DNA reads TGTGCCAGCAGCTTGCGGGACCGAGGGACGAATCAGCCCCAGCATTTT. This sequence encodes CASSLRDRGTNQPQHF. This chain uses TRBV7-3 with TRBJ1-5, with a weak D call TRBD1 (5 bases). Germline CDR1 SGHTA, CDR2 FQGTGA. V lost 3 bases, J lost 4 bases, and 16 bases lay in between. CDR3 length equals 16 residues. Based on the CDR3 plus reference TRBV7-3 and TRBJ1-5, the full variable domain is GAGVSQTPSNKVTEKGKYVELRCDPISGHTALYWYRQSLGQGPEFLIYFQGTGAADDSGLPNDRFFAVRPEGSVSTLKIQRTERGDSAVYLCASSLRDRGTNQPQHFGDGTRLSIL.

This clonotype came up a few times. The CDR3 spells CASSLSSGTGELFF. The CDR3 DNA sequence: TGTGCCAGCAGCTTATCATCGGGCACCGGGGAGCTGTTTTTT. This rearrangement joins TRBV7-9 to TRBJ2-2; unclear D gene. Trimming removed 2 bases at V and 4 bases at J, with 8 bases between. CDR1 is SEHNR and CDR2 is FQNEAQ in the germline V gene (reference sequence). This CDR3 contains 14 residues. The variable domain in full, completed from reference TRBV7-9 and TRBJ2-2, reads DTGVSQNPRHKITKRGQNVTFRCDPISEHNRLYWYRQTLGQGPEFLTYFQNEAQLEKSRLLSDRFSAERPKGSFSTLEIQRTEQGDSAMYLCASSLSSGTGELFFGEGSRLTVL.

This clonotype was observed a handful of times. The chain joins TRBV7-9 to TRBJ1-2; D gene ambiguous. Deletions cut 6 bases from V and 2 bases from J, with 10 bases between. The CDR3 spans 13 residues. The germline gives CDR1 SEHNR, CDR2 FQNEAQ (reference sequence). This chain's CDR3 is CASSLEMNYGYTF. In DNA, the CDR3 is TGTGCCAGCAGTTTGGAGATGAACTATGGCTACACCTTC.

This clonotype was detected a few times. The chain has TRBV19 and TRBJ1-1; the match to TRBD1 covers 8 bases. This CDR3 has 16 amino acids. CDR1 is LNHDA, CDR2 SQIVND, per germline (reference sequence). V shed 7 bases and J 0 bases; nucleotides not matched to a gene: 10. The CDR3 bases are TGTGCCAGTATGACGGGACCGGGACAGGTGAACACTGAAGCTTTCTTT. It encodes CASMTGPGQVNTEAFF.

This clonotype was seen only a few times. The chain uses TRBV19 and TRBJ2-7, with D tentatively TRBD1 (5 bases). The CDR3 totals 14 residues. The V gene lost 1 base and the J gene lost 5 bases, with 12 bases spanning the gap. Germline assignment: CDR1 LNHDA and CDR2 SQIVND (reference sequence). The CDR3 region is CASSIGQPTNEQYF. In DNA, the CDR3 is TGTGCCAGTAGTATAGGACAGCCGACGAACGAGCAGTACTTC.

J is TRBJ1-1 and V is TRBV15; 8 bases align to TRBD1. Germline CDR1 is LNHNV and CDR2 is YYDKDF (reference sequence). This CDR3 has 14 amino acids. V shed 4 bases and J 5 bases; nucleotides not matched to a gene: 6. CDR3: CATSKGQGLTEAFF. CDR3 DNA: TGTGCCACCAGCAAAGGACAGGGTTTGACTGAAGCTTTCTTT. Variable domain in full (rest from reference TRBV15 and TRBJ1-1): DAMVIQNPRYQVTQFGKPVTLSCSQTLNHNVMYWYQQKSSQAPKLLFHYYDKDFNNEADTPDNFQSRRPNTSFCFLDIRSPGLGDTAMYLCATSKGQGLTEAFFGQGTRLTVV.

The chain couples TRBV7-8 to TRBJ1-5, with 8 nucleotides matching TRBD1. The CDR3 runs to 20 residues. V lost 2 bases and J lost 4; bases outside the gene matches: 19. The germline V gene encodes CDR1 SGHVS and CDR2 FQNEAQ. The CDR3 nucleotides are TGTGCCAGCAGCTTATATCGTGTGAGGGGACAGGAGGATGGAAATCAGCCCCAGCATTTT. This codes for CASSLYRVRGQEDGNQPQHF.

Here the CDR3 reads CASSLGPTVGQNIQYF. The CDR3 coding sequence is TGTGCCAGCAGCTTGGGACCGACGGTTGGACAAAACATTCAGTACTTC. The chain is built from TRBV5-4 and TRBJ2-4; D not resolved. V gave up 0 bases and J gave up 5 bases, with 15 bases separating them. The CDR3 sequence is 16 residues long. Germline V CDR1 and CDR2: SGHNT, YYREEE (reference sequence).

The chain is built from TRBV6-2 or TRBV6-3 and TRBJ1-1; 7 bases map to TRBD1. Losses at the gene ends were 0 bases for V and 4 bases for J; bases not matched to a gene: 11. CDR3 length: 17 residues. Germline V lookup: CDR1 MNHEY, CDR2 SVGEGT. The CDR3 region has the DNA TGTGCCAGCAGTTACTCGAGGCAGGGGGTCGGGAGCACTGAAGCTTTCTTT. Translating it yields CASSYSRQGVGSTEAFF.

This clonotype was observed many times. The genes are TRBV20-1 and TRBJ2-5, with TRBD1 identical over 8 bases. J was trimmed by 3 bases and V by 3 bases; bases with no gene match: 12. The length of the CDR3 is 16 residues. Germline loops: CDR1 DFQATT, CDR2 SNEGSKA (reference sequence). The CDR3 coding sequence is TGCAGTGCTAGGCAGTCCCGGACAGGGTGGGAAGAGACCCAGTACTTC. Translated: CSARQSRTGWEETQYF.

Of note for this clonotype: The junction departs from germline at one end; a sequencing error may be responsible. The chain joins TRBV7-2 to TRBJ1-3, with a possible D match to TRBD1 (5 bases). Germline lookup yields CDR1 SGHTA and CDR2 FQGNSA. The CDR3 spans 14 residues. CDR3 sequence: CASSAGSSGNTICF. The DNA of the CDR3 is TGTGCCAGCAGCGCAGGGAGCTCTGGAAACACCATATGTTTT.

This rearrangement joins TRBV20-1 to TRBJ1-2; 8 nucleotides line up with TRBD1. Germline CDR1 and CDR2: DFQATT and SNEGSKA (reference sequence). This CDR3 region has 19 residues. The J segment lost 2 bases and the V segment lost 1 base, leaving 18 bases of the junction unmatched. CDR3 DNA: TGCAGTGCTAGAGGTTCGCCGGGGACAGGCGGCCTTTTCAACTATGGCTACACCTTC. Its translation is CSARGSPGTGGLFNYGYTF.